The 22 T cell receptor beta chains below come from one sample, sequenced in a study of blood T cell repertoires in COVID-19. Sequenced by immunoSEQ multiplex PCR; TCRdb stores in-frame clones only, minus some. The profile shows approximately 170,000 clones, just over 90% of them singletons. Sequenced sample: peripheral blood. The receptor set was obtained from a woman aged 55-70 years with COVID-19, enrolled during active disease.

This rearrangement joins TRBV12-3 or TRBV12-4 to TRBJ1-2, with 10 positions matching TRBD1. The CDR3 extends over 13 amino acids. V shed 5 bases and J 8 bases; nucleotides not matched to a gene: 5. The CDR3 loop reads CASSTRQGAGYTF. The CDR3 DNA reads TGTGCCAGCAGTACACGACAGGGGGCGGGCTACACCTTC.

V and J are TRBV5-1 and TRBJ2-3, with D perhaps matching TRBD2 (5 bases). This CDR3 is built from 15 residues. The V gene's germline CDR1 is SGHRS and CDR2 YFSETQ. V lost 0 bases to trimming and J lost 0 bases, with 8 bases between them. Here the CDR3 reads CASSLGGGSTDTQYF. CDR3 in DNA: TGCGCCAGCAGCTTGGGTGGCGGGAGCACAGATACGCAGTATTTT.

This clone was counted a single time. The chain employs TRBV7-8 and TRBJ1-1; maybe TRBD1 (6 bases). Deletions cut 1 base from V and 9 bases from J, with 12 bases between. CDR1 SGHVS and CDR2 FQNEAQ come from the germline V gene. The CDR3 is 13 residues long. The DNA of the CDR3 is TGTGCCAGCAGCTTAGAAGGACAGAGAAAAGCTTTCTTT. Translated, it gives CASSLEGQRKAFF. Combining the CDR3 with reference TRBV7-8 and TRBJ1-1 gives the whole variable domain GAGVSQSPRYKVAKRGQDVALRCDPISGHVSLFWYQQALGQGPEFLTYFQNEAQLDKSGLPSDRFFAERPEGSVSTLKIQRTQQEDSAVYLCASSLEGQRKAFFGQGTRLTVV.

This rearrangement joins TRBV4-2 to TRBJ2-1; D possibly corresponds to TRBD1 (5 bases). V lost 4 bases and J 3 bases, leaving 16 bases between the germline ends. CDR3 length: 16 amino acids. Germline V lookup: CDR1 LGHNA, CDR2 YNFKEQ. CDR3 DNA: TGTGCCAGCAGCCTCGAAGGGGCTCCAGGCTACAATGAGCAGTTCTTC. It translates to CASSLEGAPGYNEQFF.

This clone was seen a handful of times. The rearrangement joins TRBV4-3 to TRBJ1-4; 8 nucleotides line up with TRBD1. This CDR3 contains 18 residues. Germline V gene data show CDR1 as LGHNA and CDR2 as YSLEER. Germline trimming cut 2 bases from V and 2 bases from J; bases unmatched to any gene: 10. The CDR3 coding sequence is TGCGCCAGCAGCCAATTTCTGTCAGGGGGCGGGACTAATGAAAAACTGTTTTTT. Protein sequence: CASSQFLSGGGTNEKLFF.

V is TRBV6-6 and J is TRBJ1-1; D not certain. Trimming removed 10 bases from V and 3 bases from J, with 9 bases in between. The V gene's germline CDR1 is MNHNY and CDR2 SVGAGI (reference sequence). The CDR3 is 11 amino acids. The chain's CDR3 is CATRVDTEAFF. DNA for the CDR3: TGTGCCACTCGGGTAGACACTGAAGCTTTCTTT.

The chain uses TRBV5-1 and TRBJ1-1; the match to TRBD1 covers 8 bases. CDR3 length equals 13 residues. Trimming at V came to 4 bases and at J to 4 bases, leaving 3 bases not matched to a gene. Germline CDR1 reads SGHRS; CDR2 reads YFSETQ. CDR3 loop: CASSSDRGTEAFF. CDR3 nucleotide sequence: TGCGCCAGCAGCAGCGACAGGGGCACTGAAGCTTTCTTT.

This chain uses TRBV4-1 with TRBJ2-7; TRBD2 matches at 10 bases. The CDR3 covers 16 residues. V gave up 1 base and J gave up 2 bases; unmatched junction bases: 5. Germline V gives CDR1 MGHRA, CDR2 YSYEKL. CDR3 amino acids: CASSQVPSGGTYEQYF. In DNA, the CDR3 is TGCGCCAGCAGCCAAGTCCCTAGCGGGGGCACCTACGAGCAGTACTTC.

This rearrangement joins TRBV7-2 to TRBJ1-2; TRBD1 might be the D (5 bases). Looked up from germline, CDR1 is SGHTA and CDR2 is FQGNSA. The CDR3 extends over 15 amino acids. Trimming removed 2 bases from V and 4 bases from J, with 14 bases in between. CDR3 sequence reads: CASSLIGGGGYGYTF. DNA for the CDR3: TGTGCCAGCAGCTTAATCGGGGGGGGTGGCTATGGCTACACCTTC.

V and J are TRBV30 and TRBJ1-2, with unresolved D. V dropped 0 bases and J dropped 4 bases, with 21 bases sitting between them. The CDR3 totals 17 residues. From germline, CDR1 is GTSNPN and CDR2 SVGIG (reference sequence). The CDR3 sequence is CAWSVRRRTVKTYGYTF. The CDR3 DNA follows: TGTGCCTGGAGTGTACGGAGGAGGACTGTCAAAACCTATGGCTACACCTTC.

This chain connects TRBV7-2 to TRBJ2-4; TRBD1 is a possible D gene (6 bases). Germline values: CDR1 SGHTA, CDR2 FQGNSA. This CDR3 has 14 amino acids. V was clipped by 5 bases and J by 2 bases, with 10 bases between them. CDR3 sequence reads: CASSIQGTKNIQYF. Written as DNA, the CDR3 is TGTGCCAGCAGCATACAGGGTACCAAAAACATTCAGTACTTC.

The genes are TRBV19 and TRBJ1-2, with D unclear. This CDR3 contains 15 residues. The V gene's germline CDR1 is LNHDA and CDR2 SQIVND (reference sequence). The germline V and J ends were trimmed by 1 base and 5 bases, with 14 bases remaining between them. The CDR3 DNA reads TGTGCCAGTAGTATAGTGGGGAGGGCCTCATATGGCTACACCTTC. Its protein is CASSIVGRASYGYTF.

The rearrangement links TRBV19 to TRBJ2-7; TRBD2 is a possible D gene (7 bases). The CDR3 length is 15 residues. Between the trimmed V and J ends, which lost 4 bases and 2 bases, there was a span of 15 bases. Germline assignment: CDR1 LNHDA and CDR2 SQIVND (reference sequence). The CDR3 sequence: CASSTGGGAPYEQYF. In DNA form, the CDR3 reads TGTGCCAGTAGTACGGGGGGCGGGGCCCCCTACGAGCAGTACTTC.

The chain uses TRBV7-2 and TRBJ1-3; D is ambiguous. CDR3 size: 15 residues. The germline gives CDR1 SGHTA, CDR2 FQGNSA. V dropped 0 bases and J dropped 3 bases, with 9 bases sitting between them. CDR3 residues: CASSLAAADGNTIYF. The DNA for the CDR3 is TGTGCCAGCAGCTTAGCTGCGGCGGATGGAAACACCATATATTTT. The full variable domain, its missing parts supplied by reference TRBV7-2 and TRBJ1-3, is GAGVSQSPSNKVTEKGKDVELRCDPISGHTALYWYRQSLGQGLEFLIYFQGNSAPDKSGLPSDRFSAERTGGSVSTLTIQRTQQEDSAVYLCASSLAAADGNTIYFGEGSWLTVV.

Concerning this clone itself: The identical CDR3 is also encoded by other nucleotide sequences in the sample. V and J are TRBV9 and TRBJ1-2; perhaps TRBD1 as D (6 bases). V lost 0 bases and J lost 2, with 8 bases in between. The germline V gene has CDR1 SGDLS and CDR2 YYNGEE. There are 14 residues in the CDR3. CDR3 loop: CASSVGQGNYGYTF. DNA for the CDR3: TGTGCCAGCAGCGTAGGCCAGGGGAACTATGGCTACACCTTC.

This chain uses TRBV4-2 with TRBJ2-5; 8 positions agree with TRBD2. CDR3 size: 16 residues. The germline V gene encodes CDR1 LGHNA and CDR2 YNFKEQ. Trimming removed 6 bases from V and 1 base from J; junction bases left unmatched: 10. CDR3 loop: CASRGQSGGLQETQYF. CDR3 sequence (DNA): TGTGCCAGCAGGGGGCAGAGCGGGGGCCTCCAAGAGACCCAGTACTTC.

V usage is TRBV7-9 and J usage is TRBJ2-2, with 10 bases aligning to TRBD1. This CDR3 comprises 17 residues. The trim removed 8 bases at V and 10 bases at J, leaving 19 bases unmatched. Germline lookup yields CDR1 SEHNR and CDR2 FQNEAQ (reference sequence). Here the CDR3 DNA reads TGTGCCAGCCCCTTTATTCGTACCAGGGACAGGGGAATGGAGCTGTTTTTT. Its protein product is CASPFIRTRDRGMELFF.

The CDR3, as DNA: TGCAGCGTTGTCTGGCGGGGTAACTCCTACGAGCAGTACTTC. Translating gives CSVVWRGNSYEQYF. The chain has TRBV29-1 and TRBJ2-7, with D perhaps TRBD2 (6 bases). Germline V gene data show CDR1 as SQVTM and CDR2 as ANQGSEA. The CDR3 consists of 14 residues. The V end was cut by 4 bases, the J end by 0 bases, with 13 bases between.

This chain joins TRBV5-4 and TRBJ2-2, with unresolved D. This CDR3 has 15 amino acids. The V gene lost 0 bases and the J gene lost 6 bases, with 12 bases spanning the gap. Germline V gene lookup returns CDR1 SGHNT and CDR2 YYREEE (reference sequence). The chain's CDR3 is CASSLDGTQAGELFF. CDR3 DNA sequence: TGTGCCAGCAGCTTGGATGGCACCCAAGCCGGGGAGCTGTTTTTT.

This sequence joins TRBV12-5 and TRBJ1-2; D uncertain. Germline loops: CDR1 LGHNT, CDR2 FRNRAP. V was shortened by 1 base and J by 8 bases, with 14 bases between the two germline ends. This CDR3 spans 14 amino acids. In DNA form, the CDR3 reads TGTGCTAGTGGTTTGGCTCAGGAGGGTCGCGGCTACACCTTC. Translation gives CASGLAQEGRGYTF.

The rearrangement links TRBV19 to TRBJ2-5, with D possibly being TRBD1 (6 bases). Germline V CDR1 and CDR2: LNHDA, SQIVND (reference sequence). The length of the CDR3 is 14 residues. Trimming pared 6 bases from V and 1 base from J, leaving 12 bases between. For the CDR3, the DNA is TGTGCCAGTAGCCCTACAGGGCCCCAAGAGACCCAGTACTTC. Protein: CASSPTGPQETQYF.

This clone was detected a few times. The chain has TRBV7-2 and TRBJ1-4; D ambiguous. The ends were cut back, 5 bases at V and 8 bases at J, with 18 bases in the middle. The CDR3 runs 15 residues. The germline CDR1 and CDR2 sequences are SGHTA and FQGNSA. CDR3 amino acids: CASSPPPRTPEKLFF. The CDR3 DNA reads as TGTGCCAGCAGCCCCCCTCCCCGCACACCCGAAAAACTGTTTTTT.